This T cell receptor (beta chain) was identified in a study of regulatory T cells in long-lasting Graves disease. This clonotype showed up many times. No antigen is known for it. Regarding time point: newly diagnosed GD, antithyroid drugs for less than 3 months. PBMC RNA was the source of the TCR library. The authors drew around 9 milliliters of peripheral blood into EDTA tubes. Germline V lookup: CDR1 SGDLS, CDR2 YYNGEE. The CDR3 is 14 residues long. V was trimmed by 2 bases and J by 5 bases, leaving 13 bases between them. Arm-PCR of CDR3 regions and iRepertoire HTBI primers were the basis on which TCR beta libraries were built. TCRdb processed the multiplex PCR reads anew with MiXCR; each CDR3 protein has one entry. The sample consists of over 200,000 distinct CDR3 sequences, 18% of them appearing once. Study-wide results and caveats: Having few samples may have compromised the accuracy.

The same specimen was also included in a second study, on T cells in Graves' hyperthyroidism and ophthalmopathy. That study reports: With the HTBI primer set, the TCR CDR3 went through a first round of RT-PCR.

This chain joins TRBV9 and TRBJ2-5, with D possibly matching TRBD2 (6 bases). Sequencing was performed on peripheral blood mononuclear cells (PBMCs), taken at new diagnosis, from a patient treated with antithyroid drugs. The clonotype originates from a woman in her 30s with Graves disease. The CDR3 region has the DNA TGTGCCAGCAGCGTCCACGCTCGGGAGGAGACCCAGTACTTC. This codes for CASSVHAREETQYF.